The rows below give T cell receptor beta chains drawn from one sample of a study of blood T cell repertoires in COVID-19. Sequenced by immunoSEQ multiplex PCR; TCRdb stores in-frame clones only, minus some. The sample has under 350,000 clones; 85% to 90% are singletons. The specimen sequenced was peripheral blood. These receptors were collected from a man in his sixties or seventies with acute or convalescent COVID-19. CDR3s include the opening cysteine and the closing phenylalanine or tryptophan.

CDR3,V
CASSAVTGANQPQHF,TRBV18
CASSSTPSSYNEQFF,TRBV5-1
CATSDLTSGGDGRTGELFF,TRBV24-1
CASSLEQNYGYTF,TRBV5-1
CASSSDGTYTDTQYF,TRBV5-1
CASSPPYSPQYF,TRBV18
CASRLRQGPYHTSTDTQYF,TRBV19
CASSLAQGRGRGYTF,TRBV5-5
CASSLNRQGTSEQYF,TRBV5-1
CASSPDGKQETQYF,TRBV7-3
CASSPGQGTHGYTF,TRBV5-1
CASSLGAGGEQFF,TRBV12-3/TRBV12-4
CASSLAGEQFF,TRBV5-1
CASSVGPGSYEQYF,TRBV9
CASSWTGSSTDTQYF,TRBV5-1
CASSFSSDRKEPQHF,TRBV7-6
CASSPQGSYGYTF,TRBV27
CASSLQGALYGYTF,TRBV5-8
CASSVRGTGATNEKLFF,TRBV6-1
CASSLIEETQYF,TRBV7-9
CASSLGPSGTSYEQYF,TRBV5-1
CATSDLEVRDTDTQYF,TRBV24-1
CASSQDDSSGNTIYF,TRBV14
CASKGGADTQYF,TRBV25-1
CASSLSSGSQETQYF,TRBV11-3